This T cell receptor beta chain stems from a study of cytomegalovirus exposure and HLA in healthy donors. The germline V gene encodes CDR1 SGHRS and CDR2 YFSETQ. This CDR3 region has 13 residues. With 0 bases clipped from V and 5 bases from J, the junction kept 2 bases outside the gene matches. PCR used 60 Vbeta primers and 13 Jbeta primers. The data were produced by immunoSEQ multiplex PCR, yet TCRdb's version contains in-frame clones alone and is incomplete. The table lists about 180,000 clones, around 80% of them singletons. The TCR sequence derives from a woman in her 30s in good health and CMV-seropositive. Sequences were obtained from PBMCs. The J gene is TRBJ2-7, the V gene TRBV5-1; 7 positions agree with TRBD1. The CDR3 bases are TGCGCCAGCAGCTTGGACAGGGGTCACGAGCAGTACTTC. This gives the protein CASSLDRGHEQYF.